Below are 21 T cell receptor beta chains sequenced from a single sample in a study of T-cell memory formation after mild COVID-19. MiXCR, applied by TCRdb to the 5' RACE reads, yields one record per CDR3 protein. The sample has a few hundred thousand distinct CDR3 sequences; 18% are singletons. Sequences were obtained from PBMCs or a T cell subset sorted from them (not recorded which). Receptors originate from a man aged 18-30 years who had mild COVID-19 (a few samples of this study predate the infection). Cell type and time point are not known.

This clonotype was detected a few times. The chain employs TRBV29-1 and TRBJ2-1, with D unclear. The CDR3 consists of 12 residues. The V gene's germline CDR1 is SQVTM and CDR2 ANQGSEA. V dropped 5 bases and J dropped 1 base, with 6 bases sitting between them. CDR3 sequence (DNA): TGCAGCGTTTATCGGTCCTACAATGAGCAGTTCTTC. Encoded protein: CSVYRSYNEQFF.

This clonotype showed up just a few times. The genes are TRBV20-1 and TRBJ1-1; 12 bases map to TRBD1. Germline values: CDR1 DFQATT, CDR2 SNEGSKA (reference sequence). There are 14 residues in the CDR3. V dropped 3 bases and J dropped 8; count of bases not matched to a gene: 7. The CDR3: CSASDAGTGGEAFF. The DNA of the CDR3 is TGCAGTGCTAGTGATGCGGGGACAGGGGGCGAAGCTTTCTTT.

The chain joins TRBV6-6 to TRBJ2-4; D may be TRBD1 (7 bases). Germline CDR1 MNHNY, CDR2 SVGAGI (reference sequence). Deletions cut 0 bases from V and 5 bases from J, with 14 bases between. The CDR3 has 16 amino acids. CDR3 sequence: CASSYSTRGDENIQYF. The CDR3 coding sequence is TGTGCCAGCAGTTACTCGACCAGGGGGGACGAAAACATTCAGTACTTC.

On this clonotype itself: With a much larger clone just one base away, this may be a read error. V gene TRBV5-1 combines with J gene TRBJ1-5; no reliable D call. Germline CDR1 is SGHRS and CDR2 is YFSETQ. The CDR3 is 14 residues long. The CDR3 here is CDSSLYGDNQPQHF. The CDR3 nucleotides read TGCGACAGCAGCTTGTACGGTGACAATCAGCCCCAGCATTTT.

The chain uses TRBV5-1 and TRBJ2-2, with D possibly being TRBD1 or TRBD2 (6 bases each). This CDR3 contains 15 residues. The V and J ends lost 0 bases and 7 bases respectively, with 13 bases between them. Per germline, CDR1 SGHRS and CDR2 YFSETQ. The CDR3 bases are TGCGCCAGCAGCTTGGCCGTACAGGGAGGCGGGGAGCTGTTTTTT. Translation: CASSLAVQGGGELFF.

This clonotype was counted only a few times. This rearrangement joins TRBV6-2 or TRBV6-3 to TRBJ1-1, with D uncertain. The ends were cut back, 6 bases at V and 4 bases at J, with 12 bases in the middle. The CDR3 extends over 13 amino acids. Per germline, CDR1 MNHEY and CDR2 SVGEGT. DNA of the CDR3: TGTGCCAGCAGGCCTCGGGGAGGCACTGAAGCTTTCTTT. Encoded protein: CASRPRGGTEAFF.

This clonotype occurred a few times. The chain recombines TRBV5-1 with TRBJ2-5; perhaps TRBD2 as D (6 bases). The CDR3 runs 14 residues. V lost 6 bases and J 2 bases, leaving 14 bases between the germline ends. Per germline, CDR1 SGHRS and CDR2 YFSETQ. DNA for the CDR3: TGCGCCAGCATGCTCGGCGCGGGACAAGAGACCCAGTACTTC. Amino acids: CASMLGAGQETQYF.

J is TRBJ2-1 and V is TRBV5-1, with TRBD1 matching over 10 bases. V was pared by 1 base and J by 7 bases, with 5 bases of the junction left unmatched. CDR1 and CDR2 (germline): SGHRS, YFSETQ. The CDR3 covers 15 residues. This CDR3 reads CASSLLGQGDNEQFF. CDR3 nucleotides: TGCGCCAGCAGCTTGTTAGGACAGGGGGATAATGAGCAGTTCTTC. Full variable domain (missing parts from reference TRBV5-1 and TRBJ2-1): KAGVTQTPRYLIKTRGQQVTLSCSPISGHRSVSWYQQTPGQGLQFLFEYFSETQRNKGNFPGRFSGRQFSNSRSEMNVSTLELGDSALYLCASSLLGQGDNEQFFGPGTRLTVL.

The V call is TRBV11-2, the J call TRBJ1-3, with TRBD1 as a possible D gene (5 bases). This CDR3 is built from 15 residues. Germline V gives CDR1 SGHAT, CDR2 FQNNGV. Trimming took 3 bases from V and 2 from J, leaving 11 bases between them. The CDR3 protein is CASSFEGTPGNTIYF. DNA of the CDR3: TGTGCCAGCAGCTTTGAGGGGACCCCTGGAAACACCATATATTTT.

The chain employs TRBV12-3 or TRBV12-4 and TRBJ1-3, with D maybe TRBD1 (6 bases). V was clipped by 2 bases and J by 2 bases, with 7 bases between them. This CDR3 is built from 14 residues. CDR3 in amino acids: CASSLTGTGNTIYF. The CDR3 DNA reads TGTGCCAGCAGTTTAACAGGGACTGGAAACACCATATATTTT.

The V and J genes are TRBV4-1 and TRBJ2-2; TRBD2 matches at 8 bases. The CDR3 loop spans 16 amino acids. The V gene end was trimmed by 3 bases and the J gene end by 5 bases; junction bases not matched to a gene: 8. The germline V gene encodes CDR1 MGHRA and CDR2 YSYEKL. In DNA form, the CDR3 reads TGCGCCAGCAGCCATCGCCCGGGACTAGTAACCGGGGAGCTGTTTTTT. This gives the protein CASSHRPGLVTGELFF.

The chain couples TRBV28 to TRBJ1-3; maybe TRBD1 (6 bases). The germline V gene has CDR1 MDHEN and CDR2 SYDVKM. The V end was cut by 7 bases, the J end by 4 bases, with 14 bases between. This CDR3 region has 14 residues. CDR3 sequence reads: CASIYQGNGNTIYF. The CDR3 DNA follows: TGTGCCAGCATATACCAGGGGAACGGAAACACCATATATTTT.

For the CDR3, the DNA is TGTGCCAGCAGCTTGGACTACAGTGATGGCTACACCTTC. It yields the protein CASSLDYSDGYTF. This rearrangement joins TRBV7-3 to TRBJ1-2; D gene unclear. Per the germline V gene, CDR1 is SGHTA and CDR2 is FQGTGA. The V end lost 3 bases, the J end lost 6 bases, and 11 bases lay between the germline ends. The CDR3 consists of 13 residues.

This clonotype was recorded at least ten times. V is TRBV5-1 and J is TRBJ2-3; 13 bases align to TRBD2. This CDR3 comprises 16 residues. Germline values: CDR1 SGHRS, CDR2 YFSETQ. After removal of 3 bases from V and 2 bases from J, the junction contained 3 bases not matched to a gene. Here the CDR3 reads CASSSGLAGLTDTQYF. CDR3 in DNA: TGCGCCAGCAGCTCGGGACTAGCGGGGCTCACAGATACGCAGTATTTT.

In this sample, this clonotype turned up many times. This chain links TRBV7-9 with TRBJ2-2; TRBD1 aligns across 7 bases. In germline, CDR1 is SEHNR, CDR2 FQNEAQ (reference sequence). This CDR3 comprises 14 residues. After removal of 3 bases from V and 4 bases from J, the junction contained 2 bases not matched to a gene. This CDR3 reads CASSFGTATGELFF. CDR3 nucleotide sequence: TGTGCCAGCAGCTTCGGGACAGCCACCGGGGAGCTGTTTTTT.

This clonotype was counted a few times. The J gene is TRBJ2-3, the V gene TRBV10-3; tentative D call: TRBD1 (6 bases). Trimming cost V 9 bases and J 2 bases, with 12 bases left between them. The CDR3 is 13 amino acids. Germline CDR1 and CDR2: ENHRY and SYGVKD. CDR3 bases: TGTGCCATTACACAGGGTACCACAGATACGCAGTATTTT. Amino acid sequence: CAITQGTTDTQYF.

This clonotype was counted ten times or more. CDR3 DNA: TGTGCCAGCAGCCCAGCTCTCGTGTATGCAGATACGCAGTATTTT. Its protein is CASSPALVYADTQYF. V and J are TRBV7-2 and TRBJ2-3; D is ambiguous. Germline V lookup: CDR1 SGHTA, CDR2 FQGNSA. V was cut by 5 bases and J by 4 bases, with 16 bases left in between. CDR3 length: 15 amino acids.

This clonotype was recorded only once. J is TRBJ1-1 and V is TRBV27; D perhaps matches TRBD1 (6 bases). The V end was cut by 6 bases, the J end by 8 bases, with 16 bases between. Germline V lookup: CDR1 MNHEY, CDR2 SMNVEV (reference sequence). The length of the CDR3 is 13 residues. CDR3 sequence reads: CASRMTGTPEAFF. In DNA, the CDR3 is TGTGCCAGCAGGATGACCGGGACACCCGAAGCTTTCTTT.

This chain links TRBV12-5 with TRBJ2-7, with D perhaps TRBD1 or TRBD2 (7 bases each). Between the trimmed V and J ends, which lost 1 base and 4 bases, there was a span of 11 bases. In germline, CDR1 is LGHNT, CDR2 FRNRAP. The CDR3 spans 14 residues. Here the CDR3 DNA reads TGTGCTAGTGGTTTGGGACAGGGACTATACGAGCAGTACTTC. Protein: CASGLGQGLYEQYF.

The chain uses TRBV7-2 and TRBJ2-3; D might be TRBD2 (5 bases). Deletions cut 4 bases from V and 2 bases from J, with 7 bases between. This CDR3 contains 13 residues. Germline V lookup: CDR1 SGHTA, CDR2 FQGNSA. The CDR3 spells CASSSAVTDTQYF. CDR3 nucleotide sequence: TGTGCCAGCAGCTCAGCGGTCACAGATACGCAGTATTTT.

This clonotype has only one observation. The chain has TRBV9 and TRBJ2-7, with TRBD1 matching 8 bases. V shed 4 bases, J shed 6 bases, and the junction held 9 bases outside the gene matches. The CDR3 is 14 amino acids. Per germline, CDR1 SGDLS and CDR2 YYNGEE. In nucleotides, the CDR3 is TGTGCCAGCAGCCCTTGGACAGGGTACAGCGAGCAGTACTTC. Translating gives CASSPWTGYSEQYF.